The 23 T cell receptor beta chains given below trace back to one sample, sequenced in a study of memory CD4+ T cells and cytomegalovirus serostatus. The sort gate was single viable CD3+CD4+CD8-CD45RO+ cells for memory CD4+ T cells. Assay: immunoSEQ multiplex PCR; the TCRdb copy retains only in-frame clones and omits some. This sample carries tens of thousands of clones, 77% of them seen once, and the ten largest clones take roughly 1%. The source material was memory CD4+ T cells from blood. These receptors all come from an adult in good health and CMV-seronegative.

The CDR3 DNA reads as TGTGCCAGCAGTTATACAGGGGGCAGTGACACCGGGGAGCTGTTTTTT. Protein product: CASSYTGGSDTGELFF. V and J are TRBV7-2 and TRBJ2-2, with 9 bases fitting TRBD1. The ends lost 6 bases at V and 3 bases at J; junction bases unmatched: 8. The germline V gene has CDR1 SGHTA and CDR2 FQGNSA. This CDR3 is 16 amino acids long.

This clone was seen a handful of times. The V and J genes are TRBV7-9 and TRBJ1-1, with D maybe TRBD1 (5 bases). V lost 8 bases and J 6 bases, leaving 25 bases between the germline ends. Per the germline V gene, CDR1 is SEHNR and CDR2 is FQNEAQ (reference sequence). The CDR3 covers 16 residues. DNA of the CDR3: TGTGCCAGCTTCGCCCACACAGGAGCCCGGAGCGCTGAAGCTTTCTTT. Protein: CASFAHTGARSAEAFF.

This chain uses TRBV6-1 with TRBJ1-3; D gene ambiguous. The V end lost 5 bases, the J end lost 4 bases, and 12 bases lay between the germline ends. CDR1 is MNHNS, CDR2 SASEGT, per germline. The CDR3 runs to 14 residues. The CDR3 nucleotides are TGTGCCAGCAGTTTCCCCGGGCTCGGAAACACCATATATTTT. Amino acids: CASSFPGLGNTIYF.

The genes are TRBV6-1 and TRBJ2-3; 7 bases map to TRBD1. Germline CDR1 and CDR2: MNHNS and SASEGT. With 5 bases clipped from V and 3 bases from J, the junction kept 2 bases outside the gene matches. There are 13 residues in the CDR3. Here the CDR3 reads CASSLQGTDTQYF. The CDR3 region has the DNA TGTGCCAGCAGTTTACAGGGGACAGATACGCAGTATTTT.

This chain uses TRBV11-2 with TRBJ2-1; 11 nucleotides match TRBD2. Trimming took 5 bases from V and 9 from J; bases not matched to a gene: 3. The CDR3 extends over 13 amino acids. CDR1 SGHAT and CDR2 FQNNGV come from the germline V gene. The CDR3 reads CASSPGTSGEQFF. In nucleotides, the CDR3 is TGTGCCAGCAGCCCCGGGACTAGCGGTGAGCAGTTCTTC.

V is TRBV28 and J is TRBJ1-3, with D maybe TRBD1 (5 bases). This CDR3 spans 14 amino acids. Germline CDR1 MDHEN, CDR2 SYDVKM. Trimming cost V 7 bases and J 0 bases, with 10 bases left between them. CDR3 nucleotides: TGTGCCAGCAAGGGGCCGCTCTCTGGAAACACCATATATTTT. Amino acid sequence: CASKGPLSGNTIYF.

V is TRBV5-1 and J is TRBJ1-2; maybe TRBD1 (6 bases). CDR1 is SGHRS, CDR2 YFSETQ, per germline. Trimming took off 2 bases at V and 6 bases at J, with 11 bases between the two ends. The CDR3 spans 13 residues. The CDR3 loop reads CASSFEGGDGYTF. The CDR3, as DNA: TGCGCCAGCAGCTTCGAGGGGGGAGATGGCTACACCTTC.

This chain connects TRBV9 to TRBJ2-7, with D possibly matching TRBD2 (5 bases). Germline CDR1 is SGDLS and CDR2 is YYNGEE. This CDR3 contains 15 residues. V was trimmed by 0 bases and J by 6 bases, leaving 16 bases between them. CDR3 coding DNA: TGTGCCAGCAGCGTAGTACCCGGGGATCCTCGCGAGCAGTACTTC. Amino acid sequence: CASSVVPGDPREQYF.

The J gene is TRBJ2-3, the V gene TRBV5-1; D is undetermined. Germline CDR1 SGHRS, CDR2 YFSETQ. The CDR3 is 12 residues long. V was trimmed by 3 bases and J by 6 bases, leaving 8 bases between them. CDR3 nucleotide sequence: TGCGCCAGCAGCTACCGGTTGGATACGCAGTATTTT. Translated: CASSYRLDTQYF.

The V call is TRBV11-2, the J call TRBJ2-7; weak D call: TRBD1 (6 bases). Trimming cost V 0 bases and J 5 bases, with 11 bases left between them. The germline V gene encodes CDR1 SGHAT and CDR2 FQNNGV. The CDR3 sequence is 14 residues long. The CDR3 is CASSLDRQGNEQYF. The CDR3 DNA reads TGTGCCAGCAGCTTAGATCGGCAGGGGAACGAGCAGTACTTC.

CDR3 coding DNA: TGTGCCAGCTCCGTTGAGGGCGCGAACACTGAAGCTTTCTTT. It yields the protein CASSVEGANTEAFF. This chain links TRBV18 with TRBJ1-1; the D is unclear. Trimming took 6 bases from V and 1 from J, leaving 12 bases between them. Germline V gene data show CDR1 as KGHSH and CDR2 as LQKENI. This CDR3 comprises 14 residues. Filled out from reference TRBV18 and TRBJ1-1, the complete variable domain reads NAGVMQNPRHLVRRRGQEARLRCSPMKGHSHVYWYRQLPEEGLKFMVYLQKENIIDESGMPKERFSAEFPKEGPSILRIQQVVRGDSAAYFCASSVEGANTEAFFGQGTRLTVV.

The rearrangement joins TRBV10-3 to TRBJ1-1; tentatively, D is TRBD1 (6 bases). CDR1 is ENHRY, CDR2 SYGVKD, per germline. V lost 4 bases and J lost 8, with 14 bases in between. The CDR3 spans 13 residues. CDR3: CAISGTGDKEAFF. In DNA, the CDR3 is TGTGCCATCAGTGGGACCGGGGACAAAGAAGCTTTCTTT.

The V and J genes are TRBV5-1 and TRBJ2-3; 10 bases fit TRBD2. V gave up 0 bases and J gave up 0 bases; unmatched junction bases: 1. The CDR3 has 16 residues. Per the germline V gene, CDR1 is SGHRS and CDR2 is YFSETQ. CDR3: CASSLATSGSTDTQYF. The CDR3 DNA reads as TGCGCCAGCAGCTTGGCGACTAGCGGGAGCACAGATACGCAGTATTTT.

The V call is TRBV5-1, the J call TRBJ1-1, with D maybe TRBD1 (5 bases). The CDR3 contains 15 residues. In germline, CDR1 is SGHRS, CDR2 YFSETQ. V shed 0 bases and J shed 0 bases, with 9 bases lying between them. The CDR3 spells CASSLDGQMNTEAFF. The CDR3 DNA follows: TGCGCCAGCAGCTTGGATGGACAAATGAACACTGAAGCTTTCTTT. Full variable domain (missing parts from reference TRBV5-1 and TRBJ1-1): KAGVTQTPRYLIKTRGQQVTLSCSPISGHRSVSWYQQTPGQGLQFLFEYFSETQRNKGNFPGRFSGRQFSNSRSEMNVSTLELGDSALYLCASSLDGQMNTEAFFGQGTRLTVV.

The V and J genes are TRBV11-2 and TRBJ2-3; D gene ambiguous. CDR3 length equals 11 residues. V lost 1 base and J lost 6, with 2 bases in between. Germline assignment: CDR1 SGHAT and CDR2 FQNNGV. CDR3 region: CASSLVDTQYF. The CDR3 region has the DNA TGTGCCAGCAGCTTAGTCGATACGCAGTATTTT.

V gene TRBV28 combines with J gene TRBJ2-7, with unresolved D. The CDR3 runs 13 residues. Trimming removed 6 bases from V and 4 bases from J, with 13 bases in between. The germline gives CDR1 MDHEN, CDR2 SYDVKM. The CDR3 here is CASRTSLGYEQYF. CDR3 nucleotide sequence: TGTGCCAGCAGAACCTCCCTGGGGTACGAGCAGTACTTC.

This clone appeared a single time. J is TRBJ2-7 and V is TRBV7-9, with 8 nucleotides matching TRBD1. Germline V gene sequence: CDR1 SEHNR, CDR2 FQNEAQ (reference sequence). Unmatched junction bases numbered 3, after V lost 3 bases and J lost 2 bases. The CDR3 has 14 residues. The CDR3 region is CASSLGQAAYEQYF. Written as DNA, the CDR3 is TGTGCCAGCAGCTTGGGACAGGCCGCCTACGAGCAGTACTTC.

The genes are TRBV4-1 and TRBJ2-7; 14 bases fit TRBD2. This CDR3 comprises 16 residues. Germline lookup yields CDR1 MGHRA and CDR2 YSYEKL. Trimming at V came to 5 bases and at J to 2 bases, leaving 5 bases not matched to a gene. CDR3 sequence reads: CASSKTSGRAAYEQYF. CDR3 DNA sequence: TGCGCCAGCAGCAAGACTAGCGGGAGGGCAGCCTACGAGCAGTACTTC.

The genes are TRBV5-1 and TRBJ2-1, with D possibly being TRBD2 (6 bases). V lost 2 bases to trimming and J lost 6 bases, with 12 bases between them. The CDR3 contains 14 residues. Germline V CDR1 and CDR2: SGHRS, YFSETQ. The CDR3 sequence: CASSFVRGSNEQFF. The CDR3 DNA sequence: TGCGCCAGCAGCTTTGTCCGGGGGTCCAATGAGCAGTTCTTC.

The chain links TRBV2 to TRBJ1-1, with no clear D. This CDR3 spans 14 amino acids. Germline loops: CDR1 SNHLY, CDR2 FYNNEI. V gave up 5 bases and J gave up 0 bases, with 10 bases separating them. CDR3 in DNA: TGTGCCAGCAGTATAGCCGCTCTGAACACTGAAGCTTTCTTT. Translated, it gives CASSIAALNTEAFF.

This clone was recorded a few times. The CDR3 loop is CASTDRQGISYEQYF. The CDR3 DNA reads TGTGCCAGCACCGACCGACAGGGGATATCCTACGAGCAGTACTTC. The J gene is TRBJ2-7, the V gene TRBV28; TRBD1 aligns across 8 bases. The CDR3 is 15 residues long. Trimming cost V 7 bases and J 1 base; bases outside gene matches: 9. Germline CDR1 is MDHEN and CDR2 is SYDVKM.

The chain links TRBV30 to TRBJ2-7; 7 nucleotides match TRBD1. The germline V gene has CDR1 GTSNPN and CDR2 SVGIG (reference sequence). The CDR3 is 11 residues long. V lost 4 bases to trimming and J lost 3 bases; unmatched junction nucleotides: 0. The chain's CDR3 is CAWTGGYEQYF. The DNA of the CDR3 is TGTGCCTGGACAGGGGGCTACGAGCAGTACTTC.

This chain links TRBV27 with TRBJ1-2; D is undetermined. The CDR3 extends over 12 amino acids. The V gene's germline CDR1 is MNHEY and CDR2 SMNVEV (reference sequence). V was cut by 7 bases and J by 4 bases, with 10 bases left in between. CDR3 protein: CASTDGSYGYTF. The CDR3, as DNA: TGTGCCAGCACCGACGGCTCCTATGGCTACACCTTC.